The 26 T cell receptor beta chains in this list originate from one sample, sequenced in a study of T cell repertoires in cytomegalovirus infection. Which antigens these TCRs recognize remains unknown. TCRdb itself ran the reads through MiXCR, one entry per CDR3 protein. The sample consists of 20,000 or so distinct CDR3 sequences, approximately 24% of them appearing once. The specimen was CD8+ T cells from cultured PBMCs, collected from culture after CMV antigen stimulation. These receptors were obtained from a human donor in good health (CMV status not recorded). Some clones in this sample may be carry-over from other donors' samples.

This clonotype was seen only a few times. J is TRBJ1-5 and V is TRBV2; tentatively, D is TRBD1 (5 bases). Germline CDR1 SNHLY, CDR2 FYNNEI. The CDR3 contains 14 residues. V was cut by 7 bases and J by 1 base, with 11 bases left in between. The CDR3 sequence: CASTPWGSNQPQHF. DNA for the CDR3: TGTGCCAGCACCCCCTGGGGCAGCAATCAGCCCCAGCATTTT.

The V gene is TRBV19, the J gene TRBJ1-2, with D perhaps TRBD1 (6 bases). This CDR3 has 16 residues. Germline assignment: CDR1 LNHDA and CDR2 SQIVND (reference sequence). V was trimmed by 6 bases and J by 4 bases, leaving 21 bases between them. The DNA of the CDR3 is TGTGCCAGTAGCCCCCCTTTCGGGGGCAGTAGCTATGGCTACACCTTC. Its translation: CASSPPFGGSSYGYTF.

The chain couples TRBV2 to TRBJ1-2, with 8 nucleotides matching TRBD1. CDR1 is SNHLY, CDR2 FYNNEI, per germline. The CDR3 totals 15 residues. V lost 3 bases and J lost 6; bases outside the gene matches: 9. For the CDR3, the DNA is TGTGCCAGCAGTGACTACTGGACAGGGAGAGATGGCTACACCTTC. Its translation: CASSDYWTGRDGYTF.

This clonotype appeared a few times. The rearrangement links TRBV20-1 to TRBJ1-1, with TRBD1 identical over 8 bases. V shed 1 base and J 2 bases; nucleotides not matched to a gene: 18. This CDR3 comprises 19 residues. CDR1 is DFQATT, CDR2 SNEGSKA, per germline (reference sequence). This CDR3 is CSARGFLIGQGSLNTEAFF. CDR3 DNA: TGCAGTGCTAGAGGCTTTCTTATAGGACAGGGATCTCTTAACACTGAAGCTTTCTTT.

This clonotype occurred a few times. The V and J genes are TRBV2 and TRBJ2-5; 7 nucleotides align to TRBD1. This CDR3 comprises 12 residues. The J segment lost 2 bases and the V segment lost 6 bases, leaving 0 bases of the junction unmatched. CDR1 and CDR2 (germline): SNHLY, FYNNEI. CDR3 sequence (DNA): TGTGCCAGCAGGACAGGGCAAGAGACCCAGTACTTC. This sequence encodes CASRTGQETQYF. The complete variable domain, with remaining parts taken from reference TRBV2 and TRBJ2-5, reads EPEVTQTPSHQVTQMGQEVILRCVPISNHLYFYWYRQILGQKVEFLVSFYNNEISEKSEIFDDQFSVERPDGSNFTLKIRSTKLEDSAMYFCASRTGQETQYFGPGTRLLVL.

This clonotype was detected once. This chain links TRBV4-3 with TRBJ1-5; a possible D gene is TRBD1 (5 bases). The CDR3 runs 16 residues. CDR1 is LGHNA and CDR2 is YSLEER in the germline V gene. Trimming shortened V by 0 bases and J by 1 base, and 10 bases separated the two germline ends. CDR3: CASSQEWTRSNQPQHF. DNA of the CDR3: TGCGCCAGCAGCCAAGAGTGGACACGGAGCAATCAGCCCCAGCATTTT.

This clonotype was picked up a small number of times. This chain joins TRBV7-9 and TRBJ2-3; D gene ambiguous. Trimming took 6 bases from V and 3 from J, leaving 1 base between them. Germline V CDR1 and CDR2: SEHNR, FQNEAQ (reference sequence). The CDR3 has 10 amino acids. The CDR3 protein is CASSTDTQYF. The CDR3 region has the DNA TGTGCCAGCAGTACAGATACGCAGTATTTT.

This clonotype was counted many times. The rearrangement links TRBV7-9 to TRBJ2-1; D possibly corresponds to TRBD2 (5 bases). Germline assignment: CDR1 SEHNR and CDR2 FQNEAQ (reference sequence). Between the trimmed V and J ends, which lost 2 bases and 7 bases, there was a span of 18 bases. The CDR3 length is 16 residues. CDR3 sequence: CASSLSGIPPLNEQFF. CDR3 sequence (DNA): TGTGCCAGCAGCTTATCCGGGATCCCTCCCCTAAATGAGCAGTTCTTC.

The genes are TRBV7-4 and TRBJ2-5; 8 bases match TRBD1. Trimming took 5 bases from V and 5 from J; bases not matched to a gene: 10. CDR1 is SGHVT, CDR2 SQSDAQ, per germline. CDR3 length: 15 residues. The CDR3 sequence: CASSTPGQVLETQYF. CDR3 nucleotides: TGTGCCAGCAGCACACCGGGACAGGTCCTCGAGACCCAGTACTTC.

J is TRBJ2-7 and V is TRBV6-1; D call uncertain. This CDR3 spans 12 amino acids. Trimming pared 8 bases from V and 2 bases from J, leaving 10 bases between. CDR1 MNHNS and CDR2 SASEGT come from the germline V gene. CDR3 in DNA: TGTGCCAGCGTTGCCCGGGCCTACGAGCAGTACTTC. Residues: CASVARAYEQYF.

This clonotype was seen at least ten times. The chain recombines TRBV7-2 with TRBJ1-2; D is possibly TRBD1 (6 bases). Germline V gives CDR1 SGHTA, CDR2 FQGNSA. This CDR3 spans 13 amino acids. V was pared by 6 bases and J by 8 bases, with 16 bases between. Here the CDR3 reads CASSFDRISGYTF. In DNA, the CDR3 is TGTGCCAGCAGTTTCGACAGGATCTCCGGCTACACCTTC.

This chain connects TRBV4-1 to TRBJ1-5; 10 bases are a match to TRBD1. CDR3 length: 14 residues. Germline V gene sequence: CDR1 MGHRA, CDR2 YSYEKL. Trimming took 3 bases from V and 4 from J; bases not matched to a gene: 0. The CDR3 DNA reads TGCGCCAGCAGCCAGGGACAGGGGAATCAGCCCCAGCATTTT. Translating gives CASSQGQGNQPQHF.

This clonotype has just a few counts. The rearrangement uses TRBV19 and TRBJ1-2, with D possibly being TRBD1 (5 bases). The germline CDR1 and CDR2 sequences are LNHDA and SQIVND (reference sequence). The CDR3 has 14 amino acids. Deletions cut 3 bases from V and 1 base from J, with 9 bases between. The chain's CDR3 is CASSMQGGNYGYTF. Here the CDR3 DNA reads TGTGCCAGTAGTATGCAGGGCGGTAACTATGGCTACACCTTC.

The J gene is TRBJ2-7, the V gene TRBV10-3; D unresolved. CDR1 and CDR2 (germline): ENHRY, SYGVKD. The V end lost 7 bases, the J end lost 0 bases, and 13 bases lay between the germline ends. The length of the CDR3 is 14 residues. Here the CDR3 reads CAIKGLAGSYEQYF. The CDR3 region has the DNA TGTGCCATCAAGGGCCTTGCCGGCTCCTACGAGCAGTACTTC.

This clonotype has a count of ten or more. The rearrangement uses TRBV19 and TRBJ1-1; weak D call: TRBD1 (6 bases). The CDR3 has 16 residues. The germline V gene encodes CDR1 LNHDA and CDR2 SQIVND (reference sequence). The germline V and J ends were trimmed by 3 bases and 0 bases, with 14 bases remaining between them. Here the CDR3 DNA reads TGTGCCAGTAGTATGGAGGACAGCTTTTTGAACACTGAAGCTTTCTTT. As protein: CASSMEDSFLNTEAFF.

V usage is TRBV2 and J usage is TRBJ1-6; D not certain. The CDR3 spans 16 residues. Per germline, CDR1 SNHLY and CDR2 FYNNEI. The germline V and J ends were trimmed by 7 bases and 6 bases, with 19 bases remaining between them. The CDR3 loop reads CASTDGLGRFNSPLHF. The CDR3 DNA reads TGTGCCAGCACTGACGGATTGGGCCGGTTTAATTCACCCCTCCACTTT.

V and J are TRBV28 and TRBJ1-5; TRBD1 matches at 8 bases. Germline assignment: CDR1 MDHEN and CDR2 SYDVKM. CDR3 length equals 14 residues. Losses at the gene ends were 5 bases for V and 5 bases for J; bases not matched to a gene: 5. The CDR3 sequence: CASSNSQGDQPQHF. The CDR3 coding sequence is TGTGCCAGCAGTAATTCACAGGGGGATCAGCCCCAGCATTTT.

This clonotype came up a few times. The chain links TRBV20-1 to TRBJ2-7; D may be TRBD2 (5 bases). CDR1 DFQATT and CDR2 SNEGSKA come from the germline V gene (reference sequence). With 6 bases removed from V and 4 bases from J, the gap between germline ends came to 19 bases. The CDR3 extends over 14 amino acids. DNA of the CDR3: TGCAGTGCCACAAGTACTAGAGATTATTACGAGCAGTACTTC. This gives the protein CSATSTRDYYEQYF.

This clonotype has more than one count but fewer than ten. This rearrangement joins TRBV2 to TRBJ2-5; D not resolved. Germline V CDR1 and CDR2: SNHLY, FYNNEI. V was trimmed by 2 bases and J by 4 bases, leaving 5 bases between them. This CDR3 is built from 12 residues. This CDR3 reads CASSELRETQYF. The CDR3 coding sequence is TGTGCCAGCAGTGAACTAAGAGAGACCCAGTACTTC.

This clonotype has only a few counts. The chain uses TRBV28 and TRBJ2-2; D is possibly TRBD1 (5 bases). Per germline, CDR1 MDHEN and CDR2 SYDVKM. The CDR3 consists of 15 residues. Trimming cost V 3 bases and J 5 bases, with 13 bases left between them. CDR3 amino acids: CASSLYQGDTGELFF. The CDR3, as DNA: TGTGCCAGCAGTTTGTATCAGGGCGATACCGGGGAGCTGTTTTTT.

This clonotype was found a few times. The chain employs TRBV6-2 or TRBV6-3 and TRBJ2-2; perhaps D is TRBD1 or TRBD2 (5 bases each). The germline gives CDR1 MNHEY, CDR2 SVGEGT. This CDR3 has 17 amino acids. The V gene lost 0 bases and the J gene lost 4 bases, with 15 bases spanning the gap. CDR3 residues: CASSYSTWGKGTGELFF. CDR3 bases: TGTGCCAGCAGTTACTCGACTTGGGGGAAAGGCACCGGGGAGCTGTTTTTT.

This clonotype was seen ten or more times. The rearrangement uses TRBV7-6 and TRBJ2-1; D is unclear. With 6 bases removed from V and 7 bases from J, the gap between germline ends came to 16 bases. CDR1 and CDR2 (germline): SGHVS, FNYEAQ. The CDR3 length is 14 residues. The DNA of the CDR3 is TGTGCCAGCAGTCCAAAACCAGACGGTAATGAGCAGTTCTTC. It yields the protein CASSPKPDGNEQFF.

V and J are TRBV2 and TRBJ2-7; D is perhaps TRBD1 (6 bases). Per the germline V gene, CDR1 is SNHLY and CDR2 is FYNNEI. The CDR3 has 18 amino acids. Trimming stripped 2 bases from V and 0 bases from J, with 20 bases between. CDR3 amino acids: CASSEKGHPGYGSYEQYF. The CDR3 DNA reads TGTGCCAGCAGTGAAAAGGGACACCCGGGGTACGGCTCCTACGAGCAGTACTTC.

In the case of this clonotype: A read error is possible here, since a much larger clone lies one base away. V gene TRBV7-2 combines with J gene TRBJ2-3, with 14 bases identical to TRBD2. CDR3 length: 18 residues. The germline gives CDR1 SGHTA, CDR2 FQGNSA. This CDR3 reads CASSVRLAGGGSTDTQCF. The CDR3 coding sequence is TGTGCCAGCAGCGTACGACTAGCGGGGGGGGGAAGCACAGATACGCAGTGTTTT.

The CDR3 here is CASSWWQKDYEQYF. DNA for the CDR3: TGTGCCAGCAGCTGGTGGCAGAAAGACTACGAGCAGTACTTC. The chain recombines TRBV7-9 with TRBJ2-7; D is unclear. The CDR3 totals 14 residues. The ends were cut back, 4 bases at V and 3 bases at J, with 13 bases in the middle. Germline values: CDR1 SEHNR, CDR2 FQNEAQ (reference sequence).

This clonotype was counted many times. The chain is built from TRBV4-1 and TRBJ2-3; TRBD2 matches 9 bases. Per germline, CDR1 MGHRA and CDR2 YSYEKL. V shed 2 bases, J shed 4 bases, and the junction held 13 bases outside the gene matches. The CDR3 covers 18 residues. CDR3 loop: CASSQLVESGGKADTQYF. In nucleotides, the CDR3 is TGCGCCAGCAGCCAACTAGTCGAGAGCGGGGGGAAGGCAGATACGCAGTATTTT.